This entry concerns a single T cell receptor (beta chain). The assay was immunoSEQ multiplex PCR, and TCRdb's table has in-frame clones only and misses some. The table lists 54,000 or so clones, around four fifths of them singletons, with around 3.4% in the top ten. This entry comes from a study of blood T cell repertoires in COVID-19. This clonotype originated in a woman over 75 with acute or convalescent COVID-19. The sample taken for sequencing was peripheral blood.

Written as DNA, the CDR3 is TGTGCCAGCAGCGTGGGGGTGACGGATCCGGGACTAGCAATGGAGCAGTTCTTC. Residues: CASSVGVTDPGLAMEQFF. The rearrangement links TRBV9 to TRBJ2-1; TRBD2 agrees at 9 bases. Germline-derived CDR1 and CDR2 are SGDLS and YYNGEE. The V segment lost 2 bases and the J segment 10 bases; nucleotides outside the gene matches: 19. The CDR3 loop spans 18 amino acids.